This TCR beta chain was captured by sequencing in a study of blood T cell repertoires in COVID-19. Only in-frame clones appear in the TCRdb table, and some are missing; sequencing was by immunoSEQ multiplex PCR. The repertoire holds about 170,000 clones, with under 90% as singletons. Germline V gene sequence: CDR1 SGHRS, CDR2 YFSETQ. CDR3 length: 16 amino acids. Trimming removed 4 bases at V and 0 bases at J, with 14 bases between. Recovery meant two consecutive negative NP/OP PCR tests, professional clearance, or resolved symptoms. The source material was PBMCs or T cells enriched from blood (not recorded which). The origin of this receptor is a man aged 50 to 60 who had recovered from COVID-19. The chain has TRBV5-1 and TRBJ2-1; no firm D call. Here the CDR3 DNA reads TGCGCCAGCAGCCCGCTTACCCGGAGCTCCTACAATGAGCAGTTCTTC. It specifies CASSPLTRSSYNEQFF.